In this sample, the clone carrying this TCR beta chain turned up once. The antigen remains undetermined. This CDR3 region has 15 residues. The germline V and J ends were trimmed by 4 bases and 7 bases, with 17 bases remaining between them. From germline, CDR1 is SGHRS and CDR2 YFSETQ. This entry belongs to a study of shared clonotypes between healthy human individuals. Splitting of CD4+ cells produced CD45RA+ naive and CD45RA-negative memory subsets. Overall study results and limits: Estimated richness values were generally larger in naive subsets than in memory subsets.

Per the study methods: Junction-only immunoSEQ data arrived without quality scores, meaning filtering differed. Sequenced by immunoSEQ multiplex PCR; TCRdb stores in-frame clones only, minus some. From that table come the V and J calls and clone size; the DNA was used to work out D and trimming. The table shows some 1,600,000 clones, with 95% to 99% occurring only once. Sequencing used naive CD4+ T cells sorted from blood. The subset denotes: CD45RA+ positively selected. The chain recombines TRBV5-1 with TRBJ2-2, with D perhaps given as TRBD1 or TRBD2 (5 bases each). This clonotype was sampled from a man aged 25-45 years in good health. In nucleotides, the CDR3 is TGCGCCAGCAGCCCGGGACGTGGTCTAGTCGGGGAGCTGTTTTTT. It encodes CASSPGRGLVGELFF.